This record concerns one TCR beta chain sequence. No antigen is known for it. No much larger clonotype is one base removed from it; base qualities were not supplied. This record comes from a study of T-cell reconstitution after alpha-beta-depleted transplantation in children listed by TCRdb under 2016. About the full investigation: The study quantitatively tracked T-cell immune reconstitution after TCRalphabeta/CD19-depleted allogeneic hematopoietic cell transplantation in children using TCR repertoire profiling.

The library came from PCR. Sequencing was performed on an Illumina HiSeq 2500. TCR libraries were prepared with molecular barcoding, using unique molecular identifiers to normalize TCRbeta repertoire quantification. TCRdb itself trimmed the public reads at Q25 with fastp, ran MiXCR and retained productive beta chains. CDR3 protein sequences are deduplicated, and each keeps its most common genes and DNA. The sample table shows hundreds of thousands of distinct CDR3 sequences, and approximately 16% are seen once. The top ten constitute approximately 1% of the sample. The CDR3 runs 17 residues from the cysteine to the phenylalanine. Solely the CDR3 DNA is kept, with 51 bases framed from the first base. According to the germline V gene (reference sequence), CDR1 reads SEHNR and CDR2 reads FQNEAQ. V is cut back by 2 bases and J by 1 base, with 3 bases in the junction unmatched.

Recombination joined TRBV7-9 with TRBJ2-3, with 13 middle bases fitting TRBD2. This receptor was taken from a human donor who donated a stem cell graft to a child with acute myeloid leukemia. The source material was PBMCs from the stem cell graft donor, sampled from the stem cell graft. The CDR3: CASSLPGTSGGTDTQYF. The DNA sequence is given as TGTGCCAGCAGCTTACCGGGGACTAGCGGGGGCACAGATACGCAGTATTTT.